This T cell receptor beta chain came from a study of T cell responses to AZD1222 COVID-19 vaccine. The study's findings and limits: Recipients of AZD1222 seropositive at baseline numbered only 6 or 7. The breadth and depth of Spike-specific TCRs increased once two AZD1222 doses had been given. The sample set comprised mostly white British donors with more females, and clonal diversity was possibly underestimated. CD4 TCRs covered the whole spike, strongest at regions 160-218 and 743-854.

Germline V lookup: CDR1 MNHEY, CDR2 SVGAGI. CDR3 length: 15 amino acids. V was trimmed by 3 bases and J by 2 bases, leaving 13 bases between them. TCRdb keeps only in-frame clones here, not all; method: immunoSEQ multiplex PCR. The sample holds tens of thousands of clones, less than 95% seen once. Turning to this clone: Its specificity is not known.

The chain employs TRBV6-5 and TRBJ1-2, with D unclear. This receptor was identified in an adult who received the AZD1222 COVID-19 vaccine. Here the sequenced sample was peripheral blood, taken 28 days after the second AZD1222 dose. CDR3 DNA: TGTGCCAGCAGTTATGGAGCATCTGGGAACTATGGCTACACCTTC. The encoded protein is CASSYGASGNYGYTF.